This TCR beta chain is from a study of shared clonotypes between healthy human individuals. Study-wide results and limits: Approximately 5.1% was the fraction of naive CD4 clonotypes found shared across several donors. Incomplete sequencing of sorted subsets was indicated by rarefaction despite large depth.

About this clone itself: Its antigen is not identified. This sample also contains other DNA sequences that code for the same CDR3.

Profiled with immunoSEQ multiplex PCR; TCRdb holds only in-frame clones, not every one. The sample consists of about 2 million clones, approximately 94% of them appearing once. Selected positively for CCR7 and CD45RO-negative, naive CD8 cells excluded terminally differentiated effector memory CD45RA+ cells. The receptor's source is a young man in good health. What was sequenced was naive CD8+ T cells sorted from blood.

The CDR3 region is CASSYSGSGNTIYF. The CDR3, as DNA: TGTGCCAGCAGTTACTCAGGATCTGGAAACACCATATATTTT. The J gene is TRBJ1-3, the V gene TRBV6-5; no firm D call. V lost 0 bases, J lost 1 base, and 4 bases lay in between. This CDR3 is built from 14 residues. Germline loops: CDR1 MNHEY, CDR2 SVGAGI.